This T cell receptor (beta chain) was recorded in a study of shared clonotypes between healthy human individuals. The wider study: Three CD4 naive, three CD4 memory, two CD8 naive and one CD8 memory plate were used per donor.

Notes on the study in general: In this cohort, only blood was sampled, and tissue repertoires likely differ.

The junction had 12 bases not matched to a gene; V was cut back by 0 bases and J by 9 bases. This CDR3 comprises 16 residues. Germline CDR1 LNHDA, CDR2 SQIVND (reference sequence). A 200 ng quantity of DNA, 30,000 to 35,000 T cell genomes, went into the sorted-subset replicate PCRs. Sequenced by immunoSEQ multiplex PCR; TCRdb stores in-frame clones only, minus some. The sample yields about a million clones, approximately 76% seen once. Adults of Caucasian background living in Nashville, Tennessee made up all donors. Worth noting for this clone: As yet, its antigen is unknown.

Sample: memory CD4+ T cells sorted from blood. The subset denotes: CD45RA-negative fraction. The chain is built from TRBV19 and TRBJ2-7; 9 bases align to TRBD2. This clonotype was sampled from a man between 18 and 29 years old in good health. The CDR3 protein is CASSIEGRASGATQYF. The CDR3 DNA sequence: TGTGCCAGTAGTATAGAAGGTAGAGCTAGCGGGGCGACGCAGTACTTC.